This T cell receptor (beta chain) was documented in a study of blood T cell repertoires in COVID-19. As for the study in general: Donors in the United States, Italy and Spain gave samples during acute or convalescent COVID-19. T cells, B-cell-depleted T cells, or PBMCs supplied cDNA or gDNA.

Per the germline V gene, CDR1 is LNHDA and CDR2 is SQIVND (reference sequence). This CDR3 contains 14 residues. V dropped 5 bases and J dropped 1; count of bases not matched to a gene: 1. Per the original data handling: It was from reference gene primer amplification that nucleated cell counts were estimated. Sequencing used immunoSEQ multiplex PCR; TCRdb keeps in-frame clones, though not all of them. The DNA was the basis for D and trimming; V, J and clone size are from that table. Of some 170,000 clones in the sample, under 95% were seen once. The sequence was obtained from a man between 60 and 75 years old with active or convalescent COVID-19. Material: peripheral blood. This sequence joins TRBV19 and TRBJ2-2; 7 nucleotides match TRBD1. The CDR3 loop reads CASSRQGNTGELFF. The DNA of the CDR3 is TGTGCCAGTAGTCGACAGGGGAACACCGGGGAGCTGTTTTTT.